Presented here are 24 T cell receptor beta chains from one specimen sequenced in a study of high-grade serous ovarian cancer treatment subgroups (dated by TCRdb to the early 2020s). Libraries came from the immunoSEQ multiplex PCR assay. The table comes from immuneACCESS by way of TCRdb, which keeps in-frame sequences with V and J called. Part of the clones is missing from these tables; in studies checked, under half for an unresolved V gene and the rest for unknown reasons. This sample has about 4,200 clones in its table, and approximately 80% of those were observed once. Less than 10% of the sample goes to the ten largest clones. Tumor samples were obtained before definitive surgery or chemotherapy. The sequenced sample consisted of tumor tissue. These receptors came from a human donor with high-grade serous ovarian cancer.

In this sample, this clone turned up once. The rearrangement links TRBV28 to TRBJ2-2; 9 positions agree with TRBD2. This CDR3 is 13 amino acids long. Trimming removed 7 bases from V and 5 bases from J; junction bases left unmatched: 2. Germline lookup yields CDR1 MDHEN and CDR2 SYDVKM. CDR3 nucleotide sequence: TGTGCCAGCATGACTAGCGGTACCGGGGAGCTGTTTTTT. It is translated as CASMTSGTGELFF.

This clone was seen more than once but under ten times. This chain uses TRBV10-2 with TRBJ2-7; the D gene is possibly TRBD2 (6 bases). The V end was cut by 8 bases, the J end by 0 bases, with 14 bases between. CDR1 is WSHSY, CDR2 SAAADI, per germline. This CDR3 is built from 14 residues. The CDR3 reads CASSQGLSSYEQYF. CDR3 in DNA: TGCGCCAGCTCCCAGGGACTCAGCTCCTACGAGCAGTACTTC.

The chain has TRBV5-1 and TRBJ2-1; TRBD1 agrees at 7 bases. The germline gives CDR1 SGHRS, CDR2 YFSETQ. The junction had 15 bases not matched to a gene; V was cut back by 9 bases and J by 9 bases. The CDR3 loop spans 14 amino acids. The CDR3, as DNA: TGCGCCACCCATGAGGGGCGAAACAGGGGTGAGCAGTTCTTC. Amino acid sequence: CATHEGRNRGEQFF.

V gene TRBV5-6 combines with J gene TRBJ1-5, with a possible D match to TRBD1 (5 bases). Trimming shortened V by 4 bases and J by 0 bases, and 17 bases separated the two germline ends. The CDR3 loop spans 17 amino acids. In germline, CDR1 is SGHDT, CDR2 YYEEEE. This CDR3 reads CASSAFYRSDSNQPQHF. CDR3 DNA sequence: TGTGCCAGCAGCGCGTTTTACAGGTCGGATAGCAATCAGCCCCAGCATTTT.

The rearrangement links TRBV20-1 to TRBJ2-5; D ambiguous. V was trimmed by 6 bases and J by 0 bases, leaving 5 bases between them. CDR1 and CDR2 (germline): DFQATT, SNEGSKA (reference sequence). This CDR3 has 11 amino acids. The CDR3 is CSAQYQETQYF. CDR3 sequence (DNA): TGCAGTGCACAGTACCAAGAGACCCAGTACTTC.

This chain uses TRBV5-8 with TRBJ2-6; D ambiguous. Trimming shortened V by 3 bases and J by 8 bases, and 12 bases separated the two germline ends. The CDR3 is 14 amino acids. Germline CDR1 is SGHTS and CDR2 is YDEGEE. The CDR3 loop is CASSYTGLPNVLTF. Here the CDR3 DNA reads TGTGCCAGCAGCTACACTGGGTTACCCAACGTCCTGACTTTC.

The table lists this clone with a count of one. The chain combines TRBV6-5 with TRBJ1-4; 7 bases are shared with TRBD1. CDR1 is MNHEY, CDR2 SVGAGI, per germline. This CDR3 has 14 amino acids. Trimming removed 4 bases from V and 8 bases from J; junction bases left unmatched: 7. The CDR3 region is CASSLGGREEKLFF. CDR3 nucleotides: TGTGCCAGCAGTTTAGGGGGCAGGGAGGAAAAACTGTTTTTT.

The chain employs TRBV27 and TRBJ2-1, with D tentatively TRBD2 (6 bases). V was pared by 8 bases and J by 10 bases, with 9 bases between. Germline assignment: CDR1 MNHEY and CDR2 SMNVEV (reference sequence). The CDR3 is 10 residues long. Here the CDR3 reads CASWGDEQFF. The DNA for the CDR3 is TGTGCCAGCTGGGGGGACGAGCAGTTCTTC.

The rearrangement links TRBV18 to TRBJ1-1; D perhaps matches TRBD1 (6 bases). This CDR3 contains 17 residues. Germline assignment: CDR1 KGHSH and CDR2 LQKENI. Trimming removed 3 bases at V and 1 base at J, with 18 bases between. In nucleotides, the CDR3 is TGTGCCAGCTCACCTGTCGCCCCGGACAGCGGGAACACTGAAGCTTTCTTT. Translated, it gives CASSPVAPDSGNTEAFF.

The chain links TRBV5-1 to TRBJ1-3; D is unclear. Germline V CDR1 and CDR2: SGHRS, YFSETQ. The CDR3 is 17 amino acids. V was shortened by 4 bases and J by 0 bases, with 17 bases between the two germline ends. As DNA, the CDR3 is TGCGCCAGCAGCGCGGGCGCGCACAGAAACTCTGGAAACACCATATATTTT. This gives the protein CASSAGAHRNSGNTIYF.

This chain joins TRBV9 and TRBJ1-4; 10 bases are shared with TRBD1. This CDR3 is built from 16 residues. Germline V gene sequence: CDR1 SGDLS, CDR2 YYNGEE. V lost 3 bases, J lost 5 bases, and 7 bases stayed unmatched. In DNA, the CDR3 is TGTGCCAGCAGCGGTCATCCGGGACAGGGGAATGAAAAACTGTTTTTT. Translation: CASSGHPGQGNEKLFF.

The chain combines TRBV20-1 with TRBJ2-7, with a weak D call TRBD1 (5 bases). CDR1 and CDR2 from the germline V gene are DFQATT and SNEGSKA (reference sequence). Trimming pared 6 bases from V and 2 bases from J, leaving 8 bases between. This CDR3 spans 11 amino acids. CDR3 sequence (DNA): TGCAGTGCGGGGCGGACCTACGAGCAGTACTTC. Translation: CSAGRTYEQYF.

The rearrangement joins TRBV10-2 to TRBJ1-6, with a weak D call TRBD1 (6 bases). This CDR3 has 14 residues. The V gene lost 8 bases and the J gene lost 5 bases, with 13 bases spanning the gap. Germline values: CDR1 WSHSY, CDR2 SAAADI. The CDR3 DNA follows: TGCGCCAGCCAGGACAGCTTGAATAATTCACCCCTCCACTTT. Its protein product is CASQDSLNNSPLHF.

The rearrangement uses TRBV6-1 and TRBJ2-1; D is undetermined. V shed 5 bases and J shed 4 bases, with 15 bases lying between them. Germline V lookup: CDR1 MNHNS, CDR2 SASEGT. The CDR3 runs 15 residues. CDR3 nucleotide sequence: TGTGCCAGCAGTTCCCGGTGGACCCTATACAATGAGCAGTTCTTC. Translation: CASSSRWTLYNEQFF.

The rearrangement joins TRBV11-2 to TRBJ2-5, with D possibly matching TRBD1 (5 bases). CDR1 is SGHAT and CDR2 is FQNNGV in the germline V gene. CDR3 length: 14 residues. Trimming pared 3 bases from V and 2 bases from J, leaving 10 bases between. The CDR3 sequence: CASSFTQAQETQYF. In nucleotides, the CDR3 is TGTGCCAGCAGCTTTACACAGGCGCAAGAGACCCAGTACTTC.

The rearrangement links TRBV6-1 to TRBJ2-1; D may correspond to TRBD1 or TRBD2 (5 bases each). CDR1 and CDR2 from the germline V gene are MNHNS and SASEGT. CDR3 size: 11 residues. V was trimmed by 7 bases and J by 8 bases, leaving 9 bases between them. CDR3 in amino acids: CASIQDYEQFF. CDR3 nucleotides: TGTGCCAGCATACAGGACTATGAGCAGTTCTTC.

V is TRBV2 and J is TRBJ1-5; tentatively, D is TRBD1 (6 bases). With 6 bases removed from V and 7 bases from J, the gap between germline ends came to 13 bases. CDR3 length equals 13 residues. Per the germline V gene, CDR1 is SNHLY and CDR2 is FYNNEI. The CDR3 sequence: CASRQGILQPQHF. CDR3 in DNA: TGTGCCAGCAGACAGGGAATTCTGCAGCCCCAGCATTTT.

This chain connects TRBV5-1 to TRBJ2-7; D may correspond to TRBD1 or TRBD2 (7 bases each). V shed 3 bases and J shed 3 bases, with 19 bases lying between them. This CDR3 is 16 amino acids long. CDR1 is SGHRS, CDR2 YFSETQ, per germline. Written as DNA, the CDR3 is TGCGCCAGCAGCTCGCAGGGGGGGGTGGGTTTCTACGAGCAGTACTTC. Translation: CASSSQGGVGFYEQYF.

The chain couples TRBV2 to TRBJ1-1; perhaps TRBD1 as D (5 bases). Germline V gene data show CDR1 as SNHLY and CDR2 as FYNNEI. The V gene lost 5 bases and the J gene lost 2 bases, with 9 bases spanning the gap. CDR3 length: 13 amino acids. The CDR3, as DNA: TGTGCCAGCAGTAGGGGACCAAACACTGAAGCTTTCTTT. It translates to CASSRGPNTEAFF.

The rearrangement links TRBV18 to TRBJ1-3, with a tentative D call TRBD1 (6 bases). This CDR3 is built from 15 residues. The germline V gene has CDR1 KGHSH and CDR2 LQKENI. V lost 3 bases and J lost 0, with 9 bases in between. Written as DNA, the CDR3 is TGTGCCAGCTCACCGACAGGATTCTCTGGAAACACCATATATTTT. Protein sequence: CASSPTGFSGNTIYF.

This clone has only one observation. In nucleotides, the CDR3 is TGTGCCAGCAGCTCCACGGGGGATACGCAGTATTTT. Encoded protein: CASSSTGDTQYF. The rearrangement joins TRBV5-5 to TRBJ2-3; the D gene is possibly TRBD2 (5 bases). Trimming took off 3 bases at V and 6 bases at J, with 8 bases between the two ends. This CDR3 is 12 amino acids long. The germline V gene encodes CDR1 SGHKS and CDR2 YYEKEE (reference sequence).

The genes are TRBV11-2 and TRBJ1-1, with 9 positions matching TRBD1. V trimming: 5 bases; J trimming: 5 bases; junction bases outside the gene matches: 9. Germline V gives CDR1 SGHAT, CDR2 FQNNGV. This CDR3 has 15 residues. CDR3 sequence reads: CASSERPGTGTEAFF. The DNA for the CDR3 is TGTGCCAGCAGCGAGCGCCCGGGGACAGGGACTGAAGCTTTCTTT.

This chain links TRBV5-4 with TRBJ2-7, with unresolved D. Deletions cut 2 bases from V and 3 bases from J, with 6 bases between. Germline V gene lookup returns CDR1 SGHNT and CDR2 YYREEE (reference sequence). The CDR3 loop spans 12 amino acids. CDR3 nucleotide sequence: TGTGCCAGCAGCTTTGGGGTCTACGAGCAGTACTTC. Protein sequence: CASSFGVYEQYF.

The chain couples TRBV11-1 to TRBJ1-1; D call uncertain. The CDR3 has 15 amino acids. V was trimmed by 0 bases and J by 1 base, leaving 9 bases between them. The germline CDR1 and CDR2 sequences are SGHAT and FQDESV (reference sequence). The CDR3 reads CASSLALTQNTEAFF. The CDR3, as DNA: TGTGCCAGCAGCTTAGCGCTAACTCAGAACACTGAAGCTTTCTTT. The full variable domain, its missing parts supplied by reference TRBV11-1 and TRBJ1-1, is EAEVAQSPRYKITEKSQAVAFWCDPISGHATLYWYRQILGQGPELLVQFQDESVVDDSQLPKDRFSAERLKGVDSTLKIQPAELGDSAMYLCASSLALTQNTEAFFGQGTRLTVV.